One and the same sample provided the 15 T cell receptor beta chains below, sequenced in a study of T cell changes during pregnancy in multiple sclerosis. Some clones are missing from TCRdb's copy, which holds only in-frame ones; the method was immunoSEQ multiplex PCR. The table has roughly 49,000 clones, about 90% seen once; the top ten hold 0.3% to 0.4%. This specimen consisted of CD4+ T cells from peripheral blood mononuclear cells, obtained in the second trimester of pregnancy. The receptors shown here come from a female donor in good health, enrolled as a control in a pregnancy study.

The rearrangement links TRBV7-2 to TRBJ2-5, with TRBD2 matching 8 bases. This CDR3 spans 16 amino acids. The ends lost 1 base at V and 1 base at J; junction bases unmatched: 5. Germline values: CDR1 SGHTA, CDR2 FQGNSA. DNA for the CDR3: TGTGCCAGCAGCTTAGTGGGACTAGTGCTCCAAGAGACCCAGTACTTC. Translating gives CASSLVGLVLQETQYF.

V is TRBV6-5 and J is TRBJ1-3, with 7 bases that match TRBD1. The trim removed 5 bases at V and 15 bases at J, leaving 13 bases unmatched. The CDR3 covers 13 residues. CDR1 and CDR2 (germline): MNHEY, SVGAGI. CDR3 DNA: TGTGCCAGCAGTGAAACTAGGGACAGCGCCGAATATTTT. It is translated as CASSETRDSAEYF.

This clone came up a few times. The chain couples TRBV30 to TRBJ1-6; 10 nucleotides align to TRBD1. This CDR3 has 15 residues. The germline CDR1 and CDR2 sequences are GTSNPN and SVGIG (reference sequence). V lost 8 bases to trimming and J lost 11 bases; unmatched junction nucleotides: 15. The CDR3 DNA reads TGTGCCGGGAAAGGAGCGGGACAGGGGAAGACACCCCTCCACTTT. Translated: CAGKGAGQGKTPLHF.

J is TRBJ1-5 and V is TRBV19, with D tentatively TRBD1 (5 bases). The V end was cut by 7 bases, the J end by 4 bases, with 14 bases between. The CDR3 spans 14 residues. Per the germline V gene, CDR1 is LNHDA and CDR2 is SQIVND (reference sequence). The CDR3: CASKRGDLNQPQHF. CDR3 DNA: TGTGCCAGTAAAAGGGGCGACCTAAATCAGCCCCAGCATTTT.

The gene calls are TRBV5-6 and TRBJ1-2, with 9 nucleotides matching TRBD1. Germline V lookup: CDR1 SGHDT, CDR2 YYEEEE. Losses at the gene ends were 4 bases for V and 5 bases for J; bases not matched to a gene: 9. The CDR3 is 15 amino acids. CDR3 DNA: TGTGCCAGCAGCCTACAGGGGGCGCAGGGGTATGGCTACACCTTC. This sequence encodes CASSLQGAQGYGYTF.

V gene TRBV18 combines with J gene TRBJ2-7; D is possibly TRBD1 (6 bases). This CDR3 comprises 13 residues. The germline CDR1 and CDR2 sequences are KGHSH and LQKENI. Trimming cost V 8 bases and J 4 bases, with 15 bases left between them. Written as DNA, the CDR3 is TGTGCCAGCGGCCCCGTACAGGGTTACGAGCAGTACTTC. Translated, it gives CASGPVQGYEQYF.

This rearrangement joins TRBV19 to TRBJ1-2; 8 bases fit TRBD1. V was clipped by 0 bases and J by 0 bases; unmatched bases: 12. The V gene's germline CDR1 is LNHDA and CDR2 SQIVND (reference sequence). This CDR3 contains 19 residues. CDR3 residues: CASSIEQGVGREANYGYTF. The DNA for the CDR3 is TGTGCCAGTAGTATAGAACAGGGGGTAGGCCGCGAGGCTAACTATGGCTACACCTTC.

The chain recombines TRBV11-2 with TRBJ2-7; 8 bases are shared with TRBD2. This CDR3 contains 17 residues. In germline, CDR1 is SGHAT, CDR2 FQNNGV. The ends lost 1 base at V and 0 bases at J; junction bases unmatched: 8. The DNA for the CDR3 is TGTGCCAGCAGCTTAGTGTCGGGGGGGCGCTCCTCCTACGAGCAGTACTTC. Amino acid sequence: CASSLVSGGRSSYEQYF.

The rearrangement joins TRBV4-2 to TRBJ1-1; D unclear. CDR1 is LGHNA and CDR2 is YNFKEQ in the germline V gene. V was trimmed by 0 bases and J by 0 bases, leaving 8 bases between them. The CDR3 totals 15 residues. CDR3 amino acids: CASSQEITVNTEAFF. As DNA, the CDR3 is TGTGCCAGCAGCCAAGAGATTACTGTGAACACTGAAGCTTTCTTT.

The rearrangement uses TRBV11-2 and TRBJ1-5; D may be TRBD1 (5 bases). This CDR3 region has 13 residues. In germline, CDR1 is SGHAT, CDR2 FQNNGV. Trimming removed 3 bases from V and 8 bases from J, with 11 bases in between. CDR3 loop: CASSLGLSEPQHF. Here the CDR3 DNA reads TGTGCCAGCAGCTTGGGACTCTCGGAGCCCCAGCATTTT.

J is TRBJ1-4 and V is TRBV27; D is unresolved. The CDR3 loop spans 14 amino acids. Trimming pared 6 bases from V and 0 bases from J, leaving 8 bases between. Germline assignment: CDR1 MNHEY and CDR2 SMNVEV (reference sequence). In DNA form, the CDR3 reads TGTGCCAGCAGCCACTCCTCAACTAATGAAAAACTGTTTTTT. It is translated as CASSHSSTNEKLFF.

The genes are TRBV29-1 and TRBJ1-1, with D perhaps TRBD1 (5 bases). CDR3 size: 13 residues. Germline loops: CDR1 SQVTM, CDR2 ANQGSEA. The V gene lost 6 bases and the J gene lost 0 bases, with 11 bases spanning the gap. The CDR3 sequence: CSVAGFVNTEAFF. In nucleotides, the CDR3 is TGCAGCGTGGCAGGGTTTGTGAACACTGAAGCTTTCTTT.

The chain is built from TRBV10-3 and TRBJ1-1; D perhaps matches TRBD1 (6 bases). The CDR3 is 16 residues long. The germline V and J ends were trimmed by 10 bases and 1 base, with 22 bases remaining between them. The germline V gene encodes CDR1 ENHRY and CDR2 SYGVKD. CDR3 bases: TGTGCCACCACCGGCTCGGGGGGCGCGCAGAACACTGAAGCTTTCTTT. Protein: CATTGSGGAQNTEAFF.

J is TRBJ1-5 and V is TRBV19, with 10 bases fitting TRBD1. The CDR3 covers 16 residues. V shed 7 bases, J shed 2 bases, and the junction held 8 bases outside the gene matches. Germline lookup yields CDR1 LNHDA and CDR2 SQIVND (reference sequence). CDR3 DNA sequence: TGTGCCAGTACCACCACCGGGACAGGGGGCAATCAGCCCCAGCATTTT. Translating it yields CASTTTGTGGNQPQHF.

V gene TRBV2 combines with J gene TRBJ2-7, with 9 bases that match TRBD2. With V trimmed by 4 bases and J by 4 bases, 2 bases remained unmatched. Germline assignment: CDR1 SNHLY and CDR2 FYNNEI. The CDR3 loop spans 13 amino acids. The CDR3 nucleotides are TGTGCCAGCAGTGGTCTAGCGGGGTACGAGCAGTACTTC. Amino acid sequence: CASSGLAGYEQYF.